Listed below are T cell receptor beta chains from one sample, sequenced in a study of neurological immune-mediated disorders. TCRdb redid the calling of the 5' RACE reads with MiXCR, one entry per CDR3 protein. The sample yields 75,000 to 90,000 distinct CDR3 sequences, under 13% seen once. Sample: PBMCs. The receptor set was obtained from a man aged 35 to 55 in good health. Each CDR3 is given with its conserved first and last residue. The D gene is left open where the match is weak. Expanded clones are given a class, and other clones once, few, many or no size at all.

CDR3	DNA	V	J	D	size
CSVLPGLENYNEQFF	TGCAGCGTTCTACCGGGACTAGAGAACTACAATGAGCAGTTCTTC	TRBV29-1	TRBJ2-1	TRBD2	many
CASSPQGGTRSFF	TGTGCCAGCAGCCCCCAAGGGGGGACAAGGTCGTTCTTC	TRBV7-8	TRBJ2-1	.	.
CASSSIDRSSYEQYF	TGTGCCAGCAGCTCCATCGACAGGAGTTCCTACGAGCAGTACTTC	TRBV11-2	TRBJ2-7	.	many
CASSLSPSGAGDTQYF	TGTGCCAGCAGCTTATCTCCTAGTGGGGCGGGAGATACGCAGTATTTT	TRBV7-9	TRBJ2-3	.	many
CASTRNWGFVSGGNTGELFF	TGTGCCAGCACTAGGAACTGGGGGTTCGTTAGCGGGGGTAACACCGGGGAGCTGTTTTTT	TRBV7-8	TRBJ2-2	TRBD2	few
CSVLSLVSGYGYTF	TGCAGCGTGTTGTCCTTGGTTTCGGGCTATGGCTACACCTTC	TRBV29-1	TRBJ1-2	.	many
CASSRKVAGALNTGELFF	TGTGCCAGCAGCAGAAAGGTTGCGGGGGCGCTGAACACCGGGGAGCTGTTTTTT	TRBV7-2	TRBJ2-2	.	many
CASSGIENEQFF	TGTGCCAGCAGTGGTATCGAGAATGAGCAGTTCTTC	TRBV6-2/TRBV6-3	TRBJ2-1	.	many
CASSEAVAGLYNEQFF	TGTGCCAGCAGTGAAGCCGTAGCGGGGCTCTACAATGAGCAGTTCTTC	TRBV2	TRBJ2-1	TRBD2	few
CASSQAPPYSGKAGANVLTF	TGTGCCAGCAGCCAAGCCCCACCCTATTCCGGGAAGGCTGGGGCCAACGTCCTGACTTTC	TRBV4-2	TRBJ2-6	.	many
CASSNSGGASKEQFF	TGTGCCAGCAGCAATAGCGGGGGGGCCTCAAAAGAGCAGTTCTTC	TRBV13	TRBJ2-1	TRBD2	many
CSARRSPGQGMSEQSF	TGCAGTGCTAGGCGCTCCCCGGGACAGGGTATGAGTGAGCAGTCCTTC	TRBV20-1	TRBJ2-1	TRBD1	.
CASSPQTGIITEAFF	TGCGCCAGCAGCCCACAGACAGGGATAATCACTGAAGCTTTCTTT	TRBV5-1	TRBJ1-1	TRBD1	many
CASIPGGGDTEAFF	TGTGCCAGCATCCCTGGGGGAGGGGACACTGAAGCTTTCTTT	TRBV28	TRBJ1-1	.	many
CASRPNRGNFYEQYF	TGCGCCAGCAGACCAAACAGGGGGAACTTCTACGAGCAGTACTTC	TRBV5-1	TRBJ2-7	TRBD1	many
CASSPTGDGYGYTF	TGTGCCAGCAGTCCCACAGGGGATGGCTATGGCTACACCTTC	TRBV6-5	TRBJ1-2	TRBD1	many
CSATPYLRGRLYPLGEQYF	TGCAGTGCTACCCCCTACCTCAGGGGTAGGCTATACCCATTGGGCGAGCAGTACTTC	TRBV20-1	TRBJ2-7	.	many
CASSPFGGGIGNTEAFF	TGTGCCAGCAGCCCCTTTGGAGGGGGCATTGGGAACACTGAAGCTTTCTTT	TRBV12-3/TRBV12-4	TRBJ1-1	TRBD1	many
CASSPSYRQSSYEQYF	TGTGCCAGCAGTCCTTCCTACAGGCAGAGCTCCTACGAGCAGTACTTC	TRBV6-5	TRBJ2-7	.	many
CASSQVSSYEQYF	TGTGCCAGCAGCCAAGTCTCATCCTACGAGCAGTACTTC	TRBV3-1	TRBJ2-7	.	many
CASSLRVSGTPGELFF	TGTGCCAGCAGTCTTCGGGTTAGCGGAACACCGGGGGAGCTGTTTTTT	TRBV7-9	TRBJ2-2	.	many
CASSLIRADTQYF	TGCGCCAGCAGCTTGATACGGGCAGATACGCAGTATTTT	TRBV5-1	TRBJ2-3	.	.
CASSLEGLGQPQHF	TGCGCCAGCAGCTTGGAGGGTTTGGGTCAGCCCCAGCATTTT	TRBV5-1	TRBJ1-5	.	many
CASTPPGLEETQYF	TGTGCCAGCACCCCCCCCGGGTTAGAGGAGACCCAGTACTTC	TRBV28	TRBJ2-5	.	many
CASSSGQGAGQPQHF	TGTGCCAGCAGTTCGGGACAGGGGGCGGGTCAGCCCCAGCATTTT	TRBV12-3/TRBV12-4	TRBJ1-5	TRBD1	many
CSARGDYEQYF	TGCAGTGCCAGAGGGGACTACGAGCAGTACTTC	TRBV20-1	TRBJ2-7	.	many
CASSPYEQYF	TGTGCCAGCAGTCCCTACGAGCAGTACTTC	TRBV12-3/TRBV12-4	TRBJ2-7	.	medium-sized
CSASAEETQYF	TGCAGTGCTAGTGCAGAAGAGACCCAGTACTTC	TRBV20-1	TRBJ2-5	.	many
CSAISVRSYNEKFF	TGCAGCGCAATTAGCGTGAGGTCCTACAATGAGAAGTTCTTC	TRBV29-1	TRBJ2-1	.	.